This record concerns one T cell receptor (beta chain) sequence. Its antigen is not identified. Then a second PCR, running about 6 to 11 cycles, was carried out with a sample-barcoded 5' primer and a J-beta primer mix. One entry per CDR3 protein, called by TCRdb with MiXCR from the 5' RACE reads. The sample includes some 1,000,000 distinct CDR3 sequences, 20% to 25% of them seen just once. The authors drew about 9.9 milliliters of peripheral blood from each donor. This sample is part of a study of blood T cells in healthy people across ages. Across the study: With template switching, about one barcoded beta molecule was captured per two T cells.

The V end lost 2 bases, the J end lost 5 bases, and 21 bases lay between the germline ends. The CDR3 sequence is 17 residues long. Germline CDR1 reads LGHDT; CDR2 reads YNNKEL (reference sequence). Findings and caveats of the study: A roughly linear fall in TCR beta diversity per million T cells was seen with increasing age.

These data were likewise used in another study, on T cells of mothers and their children. As that study records: Related and unrelated pairs show TCR recombination output that thymic selection shapes similarly.

The TCR sequence derives from a girl under 10 years old in good health. The chain combines TRBV3-1 with TRBJ2-5; D is uncertain. Material: blood. The CDR3 is CASSQSQQRDPEETQYF. The CDR3 bases are TGTGCCAGCAGCCAATCCCAGCAGCGTGACCCGGAGGAGACCCAGTACTTC.